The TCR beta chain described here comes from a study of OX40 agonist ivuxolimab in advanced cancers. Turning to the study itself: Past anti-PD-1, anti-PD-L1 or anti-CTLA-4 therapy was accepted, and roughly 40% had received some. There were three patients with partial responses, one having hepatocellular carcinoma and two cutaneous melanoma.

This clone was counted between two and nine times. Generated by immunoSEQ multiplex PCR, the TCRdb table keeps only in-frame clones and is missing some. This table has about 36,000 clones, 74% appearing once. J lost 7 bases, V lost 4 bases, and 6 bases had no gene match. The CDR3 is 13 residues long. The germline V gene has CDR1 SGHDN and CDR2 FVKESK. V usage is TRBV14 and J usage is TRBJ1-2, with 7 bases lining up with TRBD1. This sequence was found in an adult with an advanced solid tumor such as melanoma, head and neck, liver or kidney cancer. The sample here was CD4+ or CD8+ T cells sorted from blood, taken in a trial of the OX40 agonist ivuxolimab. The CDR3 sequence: CASSLDRVRGYTF. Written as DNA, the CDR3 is TGTGCCAGCAGCCTCGACAGGGTCCGTGGCTACACCTTC.